Listed here are 13 T cell receptor beta chains from one sample, sequenced in a study of identical twins' blood T cells. One entry per CDR3 protein, called by TCRdb with MiXCR from the 5' RACE reads. The repertoire includes hundreds of thousands of distinct CDR3 sequences, more than 25% of them detected once, and about 6.1% sits in the top ten. Material for sequencing was PBMCs. These receptors originate from a woman between 18 and 50 years old in good health.

The table lists this clonotype with a few counts. The gene calls are TRBV6-5 and TRBJ2-7; D is uncertain. The V end was cut by 0 bases, the J end by 6 bases, with 9 bases between. From germline, CDR1 is MNHEY and CDR2 SVGAGI. This CDR3 region has 13 residues. CDR3 amino acids: CASSYSVVSEQYF. CDR3 nucleotide sequence: TGTGCCAGCAGTTACTCGGTCGTCTCCGAGCAGTACTTC.

J is TRBJ2-2 and V is TRBV2; 8 positions match TRBD2. The CDR3 covers 18 residues. The V segment lost 7 bases and the J segment 4 bases; nucleotides outside the gene matches: 17. Germline V gives CDR1 SNHLY, CDR2 FYNNEI. Written as DNA, the CDR3 is TGTGCCAGCATCGAAGTCGTCCGGGAGGGGATCAGCACCGGGGAGCTGTTTTTT. It specifies CASIEVVREGISTGELFF.

This clonotype was detected a few times. The V gene is TRBV10-3, the J gene TRBJ2-3; D tentatively reads TRBD1 or TRBD2 (6 bases each). Germline CDR1 and CDR2: ENHRY and SYGVKD. V lost 4 bases and J 2 bases, leaving 13 bases between the germline ends. The length of the CDR3 is 15 residues. Here the CDR3 DNA reads TGTGCCATCAGTGGGCGGGACACCTACACAGATACGCAGTATTTT. It encodes CAISGRDTYTDTQYF.

This clonotype has a count of ten or more. The chain uses TRBV10-3 and TRBJ2-7, with D unresolved. CDR3 length equals 11 residues. V was cut by 0 bases and J by 5 bases, with 2 bases left in between. Per the germline V gene, CDR1 is ENHRY and CDR2 is SYGVKD. For the CDR3, the DNA is TGTGCCATCAGTGAGTCTCACGAGCAGTACTTC. Translating gives CAISESHEQYF.

The V call is TRBV13, the J call TRBJ2-2; D ambiguous. The CDR3 covers 19 residues. Germline CDR1 and CDR2: PRHDT and FYEKMQ (reference sequence). V was cut by 0 bases and J by 1 base, with 18 bases left in between. The CDR3 loop is CASSLGSSWGTLNTGELFF. The CDR3 DNA follows: TGTGCCAGCAGCTTAGGCTCGTCTTGGGGTACCTTGAACACCGGGGAGCTGTTTTTT.

As to this clonotype: A read error may be the cause here, since a much bigger clone is one base away. V is TRBV6-2 or TRBV6-3 and J is TRBJ2-1; D is undetermined. V shed 2 bases and J shed 8 bases, with 7 bases lying between them. The CDR3 extends over 12 amino acids. The germline gives CDR1 MNHEY, CDR2 SVGEGT. The CDR3 protein is CASSYGDDEQFF. CDR3 coding DNA: TGTGCCAGCAGTTACGGTGACGATGAGCAGTTCTTC.

This clonotype showed up many times. V gene TRBV12-3 or TRBV12-4 combines with J gene TRBJ2-1; TRBD2 aligns across 11 bases. The CDR3 loop spans 14 amino acids. V gave up 6 bases and J gave up 6 bases; unmatched junction bases: 4. CDR3 bases: TGTGCCAGCAGCCCGGGACTAGCGGCCAATGAGCAGTTCTTC. Protein: CASSPGLAANEQFF.

As for this clonotype: An end of the junction differs from the germline gene, which may be a read error. The chain carries TRBV20-1 and TRBJ2-3; 7 nucleotides match TRBD2. The CDR3 extends over 15 amino acids. CDR1 DFQATT and CDR2 SNEGSKA come from the germline V gene (reference sequence). CDR3 sequence reads: CSVRDLRGSVDTQYF. The CDR3 DNA is TGCAGTGTTAGAGATCTTCGCGGGAGCGTAGATACGCAGTATTTT.

The rearrangement joins TRBV21-1 to TRBJ2-7; the DNA was not used to check the table's D call, TRBD2. TRBV21-1 is a pseudogene locus. The CDR3 length is 12 residues. The CDR3 DNA sequence: TGTGCCAGCAGCAAAGTGGGCCCTTCCCTCTTTTTC. Protein sequence: CASSKVGPSLFF.

This chain uses TRBV7-9 with TRBJ2-1, with TRBD2 matching over 10 bases. The CDR3 totals 17 residues. Trimming removed 4 bases from V and 5 bases from J; junction bases left unmatched: 11. The germline CDR1 and CDR2 sequences are SEHNR and FQNEAQ (reference sequence). CDR3 coding DNA: TGTGCCAGCAGCTCCACGGGTACTAGCGGGAACAACAATGAGCAGTTCTTC. Protein product: CASSSTGTSGNNNEQFF.

The chain carries TRBV19 and TRBJ2-5; 7 positions match TRBD1. Trimming took 7 bases from V and 1 from J; bases not matched to a gene: 6. CDR3 length: 14 amino acids. CDR1 and CDR2 from the germline V gene are LNHDA and SQIVND (reference sequence). CDR3 nucleotide sequence: TGTGCCAGTATAAGGGACAGACTCCAAGAGACCCAGTACTTC. Translation: CASIRDRLQETQYF.

This clonotype showed up just once. The conserved closing phenylalanine or tryptophan is absent in this CDR3, likely reflecting a read error. The chain combines TRBV15 with TRBJ1-5; no clear D. V lost 5 bases and J 4 bases, leaving 18 bases between the germline ends. CDR3 length: 16 residues. Looked up from germline, CDR1 is LNHNV and CDR2 is YYDKDF (reference sequence). The CDR3 DNA is TGTGCCACCAGCTCCCTGGGCCAGCTACCGAATCAGCCCCAGCATCTT. Its translation is CATSSLGQLPNQPQHL.

This chain joins TRBV20-1 and TRBJ2-3; D is perhaps TRBD1 (7 bases). Germline CDR1 and CDR2: DFQATT and SNEGSKA (reference sequence). V was clipped by 5 bases and J by 3 bases, with 12 bases between them. The CDR3 is 13 residues long. The chain's CDR3 is CSAGAGGTDTQYF. The CDR3 DNA follows: TGCAGTGCTGGGGCAGGGGGGACAGATACGCAGTATTTT.